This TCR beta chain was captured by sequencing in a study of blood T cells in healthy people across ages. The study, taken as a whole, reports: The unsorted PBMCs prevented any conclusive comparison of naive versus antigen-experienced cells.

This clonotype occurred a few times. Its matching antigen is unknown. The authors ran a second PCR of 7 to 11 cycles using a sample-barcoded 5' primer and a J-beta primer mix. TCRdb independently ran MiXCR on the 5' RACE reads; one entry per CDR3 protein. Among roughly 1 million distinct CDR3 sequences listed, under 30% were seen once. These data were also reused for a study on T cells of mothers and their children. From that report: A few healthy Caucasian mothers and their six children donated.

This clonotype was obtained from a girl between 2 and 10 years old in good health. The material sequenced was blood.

The CDR3 region is CASSYRSEQYF. CDR3 nucleotides: TGTGCCAGCAGTTACAGGTCCGAGCAGTACTTC. The gene calls are TRBV6-5 and TRBJ2-7; unclear D gene. Germline CDR1 and CDR2: MNHEY and SVGAGI. Deletions cut 2 bases from V and 6 bases from J, with 5 bases between. The CDR3 covers 11 residues.